A selection of T cell receptor beta chains follows, all from one sample in a study of T-cell memory formation after mild COVID-19. TCRdb re-derived calls from the 5' RACE reads in MiXCR, one entry per CDR3 protein. The sample consists of over 150,000 distinct CDR3 sequences, over 10% of them appearing once. The sequencing sample was made of PBMCs or a T cell subset sorted from them (not recorded which). The source of these receptors is a man younger than 30 who had mild COVID-19 (a few samples of this study predate the infection). Cell type and time point are not known. The CDR3 runs from the conserved cysteine through the conserved F or W. The order of the fields is V gene, D gene, J gene, clone size, CDR3 protein, CDR3 DNA. The D gene is left open where the match is weak. Rows give clone size only sometimes, using once, few, many, or a class for an expanded clone.

>TRBV12-3/TRBV12-4|NA|TRBJ1-1|NA
CASSLGQPSNTEAFF
TGTGCCAGCAGTTTAGGACAGCCTTCGAACACTGAAGCTTTCTTT
>TRBV10-1|NA|TRBJ2-1|NA
CASRGLFGGGGRGNEQFF
TGCGCCAGCAGGGGTCTTTTTGGTGGGGGAGGCCGAGGCAATGAGCAGTTCTTC
>TRBV10-3|NA|TRBJ2-4|few
CAISEPTTENIQYF
TGTGCCATCAGTGAGCCAACGACAGAAAACATTCAGTACTTC
>TRBV7-2|NA|TRBJ1-4|many
CASSRGQTKHEKLFF
TGTGCCAGCAGCCGAGGACAGACTAAACATGAAAAACTGTTTTTT
>TRBV5-1|NA|TRBJ1-3|NA
CASSLVALSGNTIYF
TGCGCCAGCAGCTTGGTTGCCCTCTCTGGAAACACCATATATTTT
>TRBV18|NA|TRBJ2-7|few
CASSPWTARYEQYF
TGTGCCAGCTCACCGTGGACGGCCCGGTACGAGCAGTACTTC
>TRBV20-1|TRBD1|TRBJ2-7|many
CSASLPGQGAYEQYF
TGCAGTGCTAGCCTCCCGGGACAGGGCGCGTACGAGCAGTACTTC
>TRBV12-3/TRBV12-4|NA|TRBJ2-2|few
CASSFNRRTGELFF
TGTGCCAGCAGTTTCAATCGTCGCACCGGGGAGCTGTTTTTT
>TRBV21-1|NA|TRBJ2-3|NA
CASSEGDRMTTDTQYF
TGTGCCAGCAGCGAGGGGGACAGGATGACCACAGATACGCAGTATTTT
>TRBV29-1|NA|TRBJ1-5|NA
CSVEVGPTAGQPQHF
TGCAGCGTTGAAGTGGGTCCGACCGCGGGCCAGCCCCAGCATTTT
>TRBV6-5|NA|TRBJ2-6|many
CASSLGLTSGANVLTF
TGTGCCAGCAGTTTAGGACTGACCTCTGGGGCCAACGTCCTGACTTTC
>TRBV29-1|TRBD1|TRBJ1-1|NA
CSAGQGATEAFF
TGCAGCGCGGGACAGGGGGCAACTGAAGCTTTCTTT
>TRBV7-9|NA|TRBJ1-5|NA
CASSLAGLWEPQHF
TGTGCCAGCAGCTTAGCCGGCCTCTGGGAACCCCAGCATTTT
>TRBV29-1|NA|TRBJ2-1|few
CSVGRTSYNEQFF
TGCAGCGTTGGTAGGACCTCCTACAATGAGCAGTTCTTC
>TRBV7-9|TRBD2|TRBJ2-5|few
CASSRAGGPAQYF
TGTGCCAGCAGCCGAGCGGGGGGCCCTGCCCAGTACTTC
>TRBV6-1|NA|TRBJ1-2|few
CASSEARGNYGYTF
TGTGCCAGCAGTGAAGCGCGGGGCAACTATGGCTACACCTTC
>TRBV28|TRBD2|TRBJ2-1|NA
CASVAPGLIYNEQFF
TGTGCCAGCGTAGCCCCGGGACTAATCTACAATGAGCAGTTCTTC
>TRBV7-9|NA|TRBJ1-3|NA
CASSLPTLGPGNTIYF
TGTGCCAGCAGCTTACCGACCCTCGGGCCTGGAAACACCATATATTTT
>TRBV7-2|TRBD1|TRBJ1-6|many
CASSYRTGRTGDPSYNSPLHF
TGTGCCAGCAGCTACCGGACGGGGAGGACAGGGGACCCCTCCTATAATTCACCCCTCCACTTT
>TRBV10-3|NA|TRBJ1-3|few
CAIRKGQPGNTIYF
TGTGCCATCAGAAAAGGACAACCTGGAAACACCATATATTTT
>TRBV5-1|TRBD2|TRBJ2-3|many
CASSLGRGGTDTQYF
TGCGCCAGCAGCTTGGGTCGGGGGGGCACAGATACGCAGTATTTT
>TRBV11-2|NA|TRBJ2-3|NA
CASSLEPSPVTQYF
TGTGCCAGCAGCTTAGAACCTAGCCCGGTTACGCAGTATTTT
>TRBV5-1|NA|TRBJ2-2|few
CATKRADTGELFF
TGCGCCACGAAGCGGGCGGACACCGGGGAGCTGTTTTTT
>TRBV4-3|TRBD2|TRBJ2-3|NA
CASSQGLAFDTQYF
TGCGCCAGCAGCCAGGGACTAGCATTCGATACGCAGTATTTT
>TRBV5-1|NA|TRBJ1-1|NA
CASGTGGWNTEAFF
TGCGCCAGCGGAACGGGGGGGTGGAACACTGAAGCTTTCTTT
>TRBV7-9|NA|TRBJ2-3|few
CASSPWGLTDTQYF
TGTGCCAGCAGCCCGTGGGGCTTAACAGATACGCAGTATTTT
>TRBV5-1|TRBD1|TRBJ2-1|NA
CASSLFSGRGQQYEQFF
TGCGCCAGCAGCTTGTTTTCAGGCAGGGGGCAGCAATATGAGCAGTTCTTC
>TRBV7-9|NA|TRBJ1-2|few
CASSWRTAINYGYTF
TGTGCCAGCAGCTGGAGGACAGCCATAAACTATGGCTACACCTTC
>TRBV5-1|NA|TRBJ1-1|few
CASSPSWAADEAFF
TGCGCCAGCAGCCCCAGTTGGGCGGCTGATGAAGCTTTCTTT
>TRBV18|NA|TRBJ2-5|few
CASSPQSQETQYF
TGTGCCAGCTCACCACAATCCCAAGAGACCCAGTACTTC
>TRBV7-8|TRBD1|TRBJ2-2|many
CASSRRQGTGELFF
TGTGCCAGCAGCCGAAGACAGGGAACCGGGGAGCTGTTTTTT